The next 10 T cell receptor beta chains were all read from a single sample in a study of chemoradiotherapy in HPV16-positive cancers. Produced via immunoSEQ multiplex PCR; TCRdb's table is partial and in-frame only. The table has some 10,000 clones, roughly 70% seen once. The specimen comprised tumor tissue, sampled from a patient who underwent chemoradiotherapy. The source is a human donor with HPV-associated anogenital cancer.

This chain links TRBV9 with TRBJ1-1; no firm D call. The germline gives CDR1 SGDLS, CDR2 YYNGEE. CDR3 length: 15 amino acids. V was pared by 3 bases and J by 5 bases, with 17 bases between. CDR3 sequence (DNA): TGTGCCAGCAGCGAGAAGGCAGGTGAGCGGACTGAAGCTTTCTTT. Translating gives CASSEKAGERTEAFF.

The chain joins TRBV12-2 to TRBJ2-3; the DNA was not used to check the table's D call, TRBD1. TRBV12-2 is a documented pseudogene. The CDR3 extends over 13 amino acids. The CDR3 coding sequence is TGTGCAAGGGCGACACGAGGCACAGATACGCAGTATTTT. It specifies CARATRGTDTQYF.

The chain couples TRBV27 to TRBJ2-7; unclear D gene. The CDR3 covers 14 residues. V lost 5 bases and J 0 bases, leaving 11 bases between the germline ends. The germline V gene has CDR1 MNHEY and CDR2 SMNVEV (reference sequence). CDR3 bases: TGTGCCAGCAGTACTGTCAGAAGCTCCTACGAGCAGTACTTC. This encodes CASSTVRSSYEQYF.

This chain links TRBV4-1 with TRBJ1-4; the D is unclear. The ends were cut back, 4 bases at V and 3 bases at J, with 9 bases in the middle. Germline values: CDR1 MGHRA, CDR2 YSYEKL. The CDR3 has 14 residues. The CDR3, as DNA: TGCGCCAGCAGCCGCGAGGTATCTAATGAAAAACTGTTTTTT. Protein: CASSREVSNEKLFF.

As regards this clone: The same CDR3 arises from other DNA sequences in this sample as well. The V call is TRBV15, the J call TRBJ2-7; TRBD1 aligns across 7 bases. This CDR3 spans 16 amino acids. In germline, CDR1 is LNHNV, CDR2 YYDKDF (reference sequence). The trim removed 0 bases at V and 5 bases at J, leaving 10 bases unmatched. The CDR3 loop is CATSRDLTGAVDEQYF. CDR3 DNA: TGTGCCACCAGCAGAGATCTAACAGGGGCGGTCGACGAGCAGTACTTC.

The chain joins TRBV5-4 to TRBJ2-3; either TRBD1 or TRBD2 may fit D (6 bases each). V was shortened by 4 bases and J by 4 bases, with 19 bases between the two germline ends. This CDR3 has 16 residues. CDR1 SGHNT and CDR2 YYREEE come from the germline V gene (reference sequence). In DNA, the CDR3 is TGTGCCAGCAGCACAGGGACTCAACTAGGGTCAGATACGCAGTATTTT. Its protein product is CASSTGTQLGSDTQYF.

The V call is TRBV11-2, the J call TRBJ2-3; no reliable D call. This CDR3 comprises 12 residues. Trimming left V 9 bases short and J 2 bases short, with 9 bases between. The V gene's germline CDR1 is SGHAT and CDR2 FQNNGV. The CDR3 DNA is TGTGCCAGTGAGGCCACCACAGATACGCAGTATTTT. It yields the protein CASEATTDTQYF.

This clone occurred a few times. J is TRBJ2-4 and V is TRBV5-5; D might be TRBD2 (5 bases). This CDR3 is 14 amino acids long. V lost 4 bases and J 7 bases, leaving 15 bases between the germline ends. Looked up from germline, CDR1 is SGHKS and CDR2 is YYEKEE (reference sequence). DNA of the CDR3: TGTGCCAGCAGCCGAACGACGGGGAAGAACATTCAGTACTTC. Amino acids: CASSRTTGKNIQYF.

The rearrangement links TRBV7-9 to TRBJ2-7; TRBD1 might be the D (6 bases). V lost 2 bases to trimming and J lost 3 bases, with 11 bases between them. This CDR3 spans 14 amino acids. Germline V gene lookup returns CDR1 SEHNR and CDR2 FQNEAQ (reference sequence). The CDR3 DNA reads TGTGCCAGCAGCTTATCAGGGGCCGTCTACGAGCAGTACTTC. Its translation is CASSLSGAVYEQYF. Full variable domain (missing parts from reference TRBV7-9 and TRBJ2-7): DTGVSQNPRHKITKRGQNVTFRCDPISEHNRLYWYRQTLGQGPEFLTYFQNEAQLEKSRLLSDRFSAERPKGSFSTLEIQRTEQGDSAMYLCASSLSGAVYEQYFGPGTRLTVT.

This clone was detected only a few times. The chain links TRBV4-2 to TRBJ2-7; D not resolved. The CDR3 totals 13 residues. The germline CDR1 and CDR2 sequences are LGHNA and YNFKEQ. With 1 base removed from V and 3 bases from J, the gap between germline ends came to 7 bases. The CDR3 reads CASSQGVHYEQYF. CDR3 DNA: TGTGCCAGCAGCCAAGGGGTGCACTACGAGCAGTACTTC.